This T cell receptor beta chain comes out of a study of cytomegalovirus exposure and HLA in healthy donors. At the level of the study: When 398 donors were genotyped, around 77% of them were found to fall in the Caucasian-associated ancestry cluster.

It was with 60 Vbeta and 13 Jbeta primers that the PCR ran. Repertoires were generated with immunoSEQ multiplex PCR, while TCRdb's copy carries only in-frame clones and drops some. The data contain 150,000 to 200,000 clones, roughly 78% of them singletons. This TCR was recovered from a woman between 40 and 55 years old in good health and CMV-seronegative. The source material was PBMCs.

The CDR3 region has the DNA TGTGCCAGCAGCGTAGCTGGGAGAAGCAGGGAGCAGTACTTC. It is translated as CASSVAGRSREQYF. V usage is TRBV9 and J usage is TRBJ2-7, with D possibly matching TRBD2 (5 bases). From germline, CDR1 is SGDLS and CDR2 YYNGEE. The CDR3 has 14 amino acids. The V end was cut by 0 bases, the J end by 7 bases, with 14 bases between.